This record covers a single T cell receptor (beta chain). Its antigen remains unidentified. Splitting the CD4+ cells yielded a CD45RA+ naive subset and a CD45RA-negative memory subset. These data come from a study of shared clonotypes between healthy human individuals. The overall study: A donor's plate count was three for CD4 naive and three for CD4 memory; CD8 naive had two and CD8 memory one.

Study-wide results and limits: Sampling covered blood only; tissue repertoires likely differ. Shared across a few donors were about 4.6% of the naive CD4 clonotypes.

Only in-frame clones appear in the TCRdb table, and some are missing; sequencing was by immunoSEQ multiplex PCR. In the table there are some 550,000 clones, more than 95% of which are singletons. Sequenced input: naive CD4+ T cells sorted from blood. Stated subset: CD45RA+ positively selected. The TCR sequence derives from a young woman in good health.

The CDR3, as DNA: TGCGCCAGCAGCCAACTAAACCAGGGAGTTTCACCCCTCCACTTT. This sequence encodes CASSQLNQGVSPLHF. The genes are TRBV4-1 and TRBJ1-6; D might be TRBD1 (5 bases). The germline V gene encodes CDR1 MGHRA and CDR2 YSYEKL. The CDR3 sequence is 15 residues long. Trimming shortened V by 2 bases and J by 9 bases, and 14 bases separated the two germline ends.